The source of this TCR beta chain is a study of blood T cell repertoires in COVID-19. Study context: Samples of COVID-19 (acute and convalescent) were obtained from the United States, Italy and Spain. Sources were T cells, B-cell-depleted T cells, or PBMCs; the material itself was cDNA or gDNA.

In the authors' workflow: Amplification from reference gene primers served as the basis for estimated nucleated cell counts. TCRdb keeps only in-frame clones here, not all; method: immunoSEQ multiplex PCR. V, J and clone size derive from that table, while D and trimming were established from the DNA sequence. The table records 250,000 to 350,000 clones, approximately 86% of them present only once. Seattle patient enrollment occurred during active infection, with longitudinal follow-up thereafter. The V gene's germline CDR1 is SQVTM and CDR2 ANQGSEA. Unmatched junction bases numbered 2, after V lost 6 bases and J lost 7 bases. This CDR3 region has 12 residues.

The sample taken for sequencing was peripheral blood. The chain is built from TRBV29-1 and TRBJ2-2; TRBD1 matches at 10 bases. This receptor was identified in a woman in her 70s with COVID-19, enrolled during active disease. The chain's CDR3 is CSVGDRGGELFF. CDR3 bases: TGCAGCGTCGGGGACAGGGGCGGGGAGCTGTTTTTT.